Listed here is a single T cell receptor beta chain. Antigen: not known. Sequence data for DNA of cultured CD4+ T cells were generated by the Oncomine TCR Beta short-read assay. TCRdb fed the PCR reads into MiXCR, producing one record per CDR3 protein. Of 14,000 to 15,000 distinct CDR3 sequences listed, more than 40% are singletons. The germline V gene encodes CDR1 DFQATT and CDR2 SNEGSKA (reference sequence). Trimming removed 6 bases at V and 7 bases at J, with 19 bases between. There are 14 residues in the CDR3. This sample stems from a study of vaccination and CD4 T cells after COVID-19. Turning to the study itself: The authors used overlapping spike peptides from SARS-CoV-2, HCoV-NL63, HCoV-OC43 and HCoV-229E to stimulate cells.

The treatment is: roughly 11-day PBMC culture with coronavirus spike peptide pools or control peptides (ViraFEST assay). Using peptide pools, antigen-specific T cells were expanded in ViraFEST before TCRs were sequenced. Sequencing was done on a sample of CD4+ T cells from blood, cultured in vitro. The V call is TRBV20-1, the J call TRBJ2-1; weak D call: TRBD1 (6 bases). The receptor's source is a human donor who had recovered from COVID-19. DNA for the CDR3: TGCAGTGCCAGGAATCAGGGGCAGGGGAATGAGCAGTTCTTC. It encodes CSARNQGQGNEQFF.